This TCR beta chain derives from a study of blood T cell repertoires in COVID-19. Looking at the study overall: Collection of acute and convalescent COVID-19 samples took place in the United States, Italy and Spain.

This table comes from immunoSEQ multiplex PCR, and its TCRdb copy is limited to in-frame clones, with some not included. The sample has some 170,000 clones; more than 75% are singletons. V shed 3 bases and J 6 bases; nucleotides not matched to a gene: 6. The CDR3 spans 15 residues. Per the germline V gene, CDR1 is LGHNA and CDR2 is YSLEER. Material: PBMCs or T cells enriched from blood (not recorded which). The TCR was taken from a human donor with acute COVID-19. The donor label of this sample is uncertain. The rearrangement uses TRBV4-3 and TRBJ1-3; 9 bases line up with TRBD1. CDR3 sequence (DNA): TGCGCCAGCAGCCAGGGCCGGACAGGGGAAAACACCATATATTTT. Its translation is CASSQGRTGENTIYF.